This T cell receptor beta chain derives from a study of spatial heterogeneity in lung cancer. Study-level background: Detected beta-chain sequences consistently exceeded alpha-chain sequences. Study-level points and caveats: Mutation tallies in tumors tracked expanded intratumoral alpha and beta TCR counts. The authors estimated that around 7% of tumor T cells were covered for alpha chains and about 14% for beta chains.

This clonotype was recorded at least ten times. The antigen remains unidentified. A library made for alpha chains picked up this beta chain off target, so its size means little. V dropped 5 bases and J dropped 8 bases, with 16 bases sitting between them. The CDR3 has 14 amino acids. Per the germline V gene, CDR1 is LNHDA and CDR2 is SQIVND (reference sequence). This sample's time point: sample taken at primary tumor resection. 55 to 80 TRACERx patients with early, untreated non-small cell lung cancer donated samples. Unsorted tumor, nontumor lung tissue or cryopreserved PBMC supplied the whole RNA. TCRdb re-derived calls from the 5' RACE reads in MiXCR, one entry per CDR3 protein. Of 5,600 or so distinct CDR3 sequences listed, 4.5% to 5.5% are singletons.

V and J are TRBV19 and TRBJ2-1; D is perhaps TRBD2 (5 bases). The receptor's source is a male donor with early-stage non-small cell lung cancer. The sample was lung tumor tissue, taken at surgery. CDR3 in amino acids: CASSQSGPLDEQFF. CDR3 nucleotide sequence: TGTGCCAGTAGTCAAAGCGGTCCCCTCGATGAGCAGTTCTTC.